This T cell receptor beta chain stems from a study of T cell responses to AZD1222 COVID-19 vaccine. Regarding the study as a whole: Donors in the cohort were predominantly white British and more often female, and clonal diversity was possibly underestimated.

Here immunoSEQ multiplex PCR was the method, and the copy in TCRdb shows in-frame clones only, minus some. The data show about 86,000 clones, 88% seen once. As for this clone: What it recognizes is unknown.

The CDR3 is 13 residues long. With 8 bases clipped from V and 7 bases from J, the junction kept 9 bases outside the gene matches. Germline lookup yields CDR1 ENHRY and CDR2 SYGVKD. The receptor comes from an adult in good health. The source material was peripheral blood, sampled on day 0 of AZD1222 vaccination. The chain combines TRBV10-3 with TRBJ1-2; 8 bases match TRBD1. The CDR3 region is CAIGGQGSFGYTF. The CDR3 DNA reads TGTGCCATCGGAGGACAGGGATCTTTTGGCTACACCTTC.